This passage covers 15 T cell receptor beta chains from one sample sequenced in a study of T cell repertoires in cytomegalovirus infection. Which antigens these TCRs recognize remains unknown. TCRdb itself ran the reads through MiXCR, one entry per CDR3 protein. The data contain nearly 700,000 distinct CDR3 sequences, around 30% of them singletons. The sample consisted of cultured PBMCs, taken from culture after CMV antigen stimulation. These receptors came from a human donor in good health (CMV status not recorded). Some clones in this sample may be carry-over from other donors' samples.

This clonotype appeared a few times. This rearrangement joins TRBV7-9 to TRBJ2-5; 9 bases map to TRBD1. Germline V CDR1 and CDR2: SEHNR, FQNEAQ (reference sequence). J lost 0 bases, V lost 0 bases, and 5 bases had no gene match. The CDR3 consists of 17 residues. CDR3 residues: CASSLAATGGYQETQYF. DNA of the CDR3: TGTGCCAGCAGCTTAGCTGCGACAGGGGGATACCAAGAGACCCAGTACTTC.

In this sample, this clonotype turned up many times. This chain uses TRBV7-2 with TRBJ2-1; D is perhaps TRBD1 or TRBD2 (5 bases each). CDR3 length: 15 residues. CDR1 and CDR2 (germline): SGHTA, FQGNSA. Trimming left V 6 bases short and J 2 bases short, with 14 bases between. The CDR3 DNA reads TGTGCCAGCAGGCAAGGTGGGGGACCCTACAATGAGCAGTTCTTC. Translating gives CASRQGGGPYNEQFF.

A word on this clonotype: A much larger clone lies one base from this, so it may be a read error. This chain links TRBV7-9 with TRBJ1-5; D is unresolved. Germline CDR1 reads SEHNR; CDR2 reads FQNEAQ (reference sequence). This CDR3 is built from 14 residues. The CDR3 reads CDSSLGHLNQPQHF. In DNA form, the CDR3 reads TGTGACAGCAGCTTAGGGCACCTCAATCAGCCCCAGCATTTT.

The genes are TRBV20-1 and TRBJ1-1; 7 bases match TRBD1. This CDR3 comprises 13 residues. CDR1 DFQATT and CDR2 SNEGSKA come from the germline V gene (reference sequence). The V gene end was trimmed by 5 bases and the J gene end by 1 base; junction bases not matched to a gene: 4. CDR3 coding DNA: TGCAGTGCTTCCCGGACAGGGAACACTGAAGCTTTCTTT. Translated: CSASRTGNTEAFF.

The table lists this clonotype with a few counts. The chain uses TRBV28 and TRBJ1-5; D is uncertain. This CDR3 has 18 residues. With 4 bases removed from V and 1 base from J, the gap between germline ends came to 20 bases. In germline, CDR1 is MDHEN, CDR2 SYDVKM. In nucleotides, the CDR3 is TGTGCCAGCAGTTCTTTCCGCGGCCGTCCTTTGAGCAATCAGCCCCAGCATTTT. This gives the protein CASSSFRGRPLSNQPQHF.

This sequence joins TRBV5-1 and TRBJ1-1, with D hard to call. The V and J ends lost 1 base and 3 bases respectively, with 10 bases between them. The germline gives CDR1 SGHRS, CDR2 YFSETQ. CDR3 length: 14 residues. CDR3: CASSLRPLDTEAFF. The DNA of the CDR3 is TGCGCCAGCAGCTTGAGGCCACTAGACACTGAAGCTTTCTTT. The full variable domain, with the rest looked up from reference TRBV5-1 and TRBJ1-1, is KAGVTQTPRYLIKTRGQQVTLSCSPISGHRSVSWYQQTPGQGLQFLFEYFSETQRNKGNFPGRFSGRQFSNSRSEMNVSTLELGDSALYLCASSLRPLDTEAFFGQGTRLTVV.

The chain carries TRBV7-9 and TRBJ1-5, with 8 positions matching TRBD1. J was trimmed by 2 bases and V by 2 bases; bases with no gene match: 8. Germline V gene lookup returns CDR1 SEHNR and CDR2 FQNEAQ (reference sequence). The CDR3 has 17 residues. In nucleotides, the CDR3 is TGTGCCAGCAGCTTATGGGCCCCAGGGGGCCGCAATCAGCCCCAGCATTTT. Its protein is CASSLWAPGGRNQPQHF.

The chain has TRBV4-2 and TRBJ1-3; D is possibly TRBD1 (5 bases). V was trimmed by 0 bases and J by 9 bases, leaving 9 bases between them. CDR3 size: 13 residues. Germline-derived CDR1 and CDR2 are LGHNA and YNFKEQ. The CDR3 loop reads CASSQEPGTTIYF. The CDR3 DNA follows: TGTGCCAGCAGCCAAGAACCAGGGACCACCATATATTTT.

With regard to this clonotype: A much bigger clone sits one base away, suggesting this may be a read error. This sequence joins TRBV7-2 and TRBJ1-6, with D uncertain. The CDR3 loop spans 15 amino acids. From germline, CDR1 is SGHTA and CDR2 FQGNSA. This CDR3 is CASSRMDLQNSPPHF. The CDR3 coding sequence is TGTGCCAGCAGCCGAATGGACCTTCAAAATTCACCCCCCCACTTT.

This clonotype was picked up one time. The rearrangement uses TRBV15 and TRBJ2-3; D ambiguous. The CDR3 is 14 residues long. Germline V lookup: CDR1 LNHNV, CDR2 YYDKDF (reference sequence). V gave up 0 bases and J gave up 2 bases, with 6 bases separating them. In DNA form, the CDR3 reads TGTGCCACCAGCAGAGATGTGTACACAGATACGCAGTATTTT. This translates into CATSRDVYTDTQYF.

The chain couples TRBV10-2 to TRBJ2-7; 10 nucleotides align to TRBD1. The V gene end was trimmed by 4 bases and the J gene end by 5 bases; junction bases not matched to a gene: 20. This CDR3 spans 19 amino acids. Per the germline V gene, CDR1 is WSHSY and CDR2 is SAAADI. The CDR3 bases are TGCGCCAGCAGTGTTCAGTCGGTCCAGACCGGGACAGGGGCCCACGAGCAGTACTTC. Translating gives CASSVQSVQTGTGAHEQYF.

The rearrangement joins TRBV5-1 to TRBJ2-5, with 13 bases fitting TRBD2. Trimming took 3 bases from V and 0 from J; bases not matched to a gene: 14. This CDR3 region has 20 residues. Germline values: CDR1 SGHRS, CDR2 YFSETQ. The CDR3 loop reads CASSSIPGLAGALYQETQYF. The CDR3 DNA is TGCGCCAGCAGCTCCATACCCGGACTAGCGGGGGCCCTCTACCAAGAGACCCAGTACTTC.

This chain joins TRBV5-6 and TRBJ2-3, with 7 nucleotides matching TRBD2. J lost 3 bases, V lost 1 base, and 5 bases had no gene match. The CDR3 sequence is 15 residues long. The V gene's germline CDR1 is SGHDT and CDR2 YYEEEE. The CDR3 nucleotides are TGTGCCAGCAGCTTGCCTAGCGGCGCGACAGATACGCAGTATTTT. It encodes CASSLPSGATDTQYF.

The chain has TRBV2 and TRBJ2-5; D is undetermined. The CDR3 covers 14 residues. Germline CDR1 is SNHLY and CDR2 is FYNNEI. The V gene lost 4 bases and the J gene lost 4 bases, with 13 bases spanning the gap. DNA for the CDR3: TGTGCCAGCAGTGGAAGATCCATAGGAGAGACCCAGTACTTC. This translates into CASSGRSIGETQYF.

This sequence joins TRBV27 and TRBJ2-4; D is unclear. This CDR3 contains 15 residues. Germline V gives CDR1 MNHEY, CDR2 SMNVEV (reference sequence). The V gene lost 3 bases and the J gene lost 0 bases, with 9 bases spanning the gap. The CDR3 spells CASSFRAIAKNIQYF. The DNA of the CDR3 is TGTGCCAGCAGTTTTAGAGCAATAGCCAAAAACATTCAGTACTTC.